This T cell receptor beta chain was sequenced during a study of identical twins. Ten or more counts support this clonotype. Antigen unknown. General study points: A partial confounding effect on zero-insertion analyses could come from invariant MAIT and iNKT cells.

The junction had 14 bases not matched to a gene; V was cut back by 7 bases and J by 9 bases. There are 14 residues in the CDR3. Each donor (without exception) was a healthy Caucasian. TCRdb reprocessed the 5' RACE reads via MiXCR and lists one record per CDR3 protein. The sample shows roughly 260,000 distinct CDR3 sequences, around 15% of them seen only once. Sequenced input: memory (CD45RO+) T cells sorted from blood. V and J are TRBV12-3 or TRBV12-4 and TRBJ1-2; TRBD1 agrees at 7 bases. This TCR derives from a woman aged 18-29 years in good health. The CDR3 DNA reads as TGTGCCAGCACCCTCGGTCGCCAGGGGGGCCGCTACACCTTC. Its translation: CASTLGRQGGRYTF.